This TCR beta chain was found in a study of blood T cell repertoires in COVID-19. V was cut by 6 bases and J by 1 base, with 13 bases left in between. Germline-derived CDR1 and CDR2 are MNHEY and SVGAGI. CDR3 size: 15 residues. Per the original data handling: Amplification from reference gene primers served as the basis for estimated nucleated cell counts. This table comes from immunoSEQ multiplex PCR, and its TCRdb copy is limited to in-frame clones, with some not included. V and J calls and clone size come straight from that table; D and trimming were deduced from the DNA. Altogether 150,000 or so clones are present, 84% being singletons, with the ten largest covering 38%. This clone has a single count.

This rearrangement joins TRBV6-5 to TRBJ1-3; D is unclear. Specimen: peripheral blood. The TCR originated in a human donor in a cohort sampled during active COVID-19. CDR3 sequence (DNA): TGTGCCAGCAGCCCGCCAGGCTTTTCTGGAAACACCATATATTTT. This translates into CASSPPGFSGNTIYF.